The 22 T cell receptor beta chains listed next were all sequenced from one sample in a study of blood T cell repertoires in COVID-19. Repertoires were generated with immunoSEQ multiplex PCR, while TCRdb's copy carries only in-frame clones and drops some. Seen here are over 100,000 clones, 65% to 85% observed once, and the top ten hold nearly 4%. Sequencing was carried out using PBMCs or T cells enriched from blood (not recorded which). The receptors originated from a woman between 25 and 40 years old who had recovered from COVID-19.

The V gene is TRBV24-1, the J gene TRBJ2-7, with 8 bases that match TRBD2. The CDR3 runs 14 residues. V lost 5 bases and J lost 5; bases outside the gene matches: 7. Germline V lookup: CDR1 KGHDR, CDR2 SFDVKD. CDR3 DNA: TGTGCCACCAGTGCGGGGAGCGGGAGCCACGAGCAGTACTTC. Its translation: CATSAGSGSHEQYF.

This chain links TRBV7-2 with TRBJ2-3; the match to TRBD1 covers 9 bases. Per the germline V gene, CDR1 is SGHTA and CDR2 is FQGNSA. The CDR3 is 14 amino acids. J gave up 4 bases and V 3 bases, and 2 bases lay outside the gene matches. DNA for the CDR3: TGTGCCAGCAGCTTCACAGGGGGCGCAGATACGCAGTATTTT. Protein product: CASSFTGGADTQYF.

This clone was seen only once. CDR3 sequence (DNA): TGTGCCAGTAGGGAACGATTGAAGGGGACCTACAATGAGCAGTTCTTC. Residues: CASRERLKGTYNEQFF. The chain recombines TRBV19 with TRBJ2-1; a possible D gene is TRBD1 (5 bases). Germline CDR1 reads LNHDA; CDR2 reads SQIVND (reference sequence). The germline V and J ends were trimmed by 6 bases and 2 bases, with 17 bases remaining between them. This CDR3 region has 16 residues.

The gene calls are TRBV29-1 and TRBJ2-1, with 8 bases aligning to TRBD2. Germline V gives CDR1 SQVTM, CDR2 ANQGSEA. Unmatched junction bases numbered 6, after V lost 8 bases and J lost 9 bases. The length of the CDR3 is 11 residues. CDR3 sequence (DNA): TGCAGCTCCGGACTAGCCGCTGAGCAGTTCTTC. Translating it yields CSSGLAAEQFF.

V usage is TRBV18 and J usage is TRBJ1-1; D is ambiguous. Trimming took off 3 bases at V and 0 bases at J, with 11 bases between the two ends. Germline CDR1 KGHSH, CDR2 LQKENI. The CDR3 covers 15 residues. The CDR3 loop is CASSPISELNTEAFF. CDR3 DNA: TGTGCCAGCTCACCGATATCAGAATTGAACACTGAAGCTTTCTTT.

V usage is TRBV30 and J usage is TRBJ2-7; 11 bases map to TRBD2. The germline V gene has CDR1 GTSNPN and CDR2 SVGIG (reference sequence). J gave up 4 bases and V 2 bases, and 4 bases lay outside the gene matches. The CDR3 runs to 14 residues. CDR3 region: CAWSSSGRFYEQYF. The CDR3 coding sequence is TGTGCCTGGAGTTCTAGCGGGAGGTTTTACGAGCAGTACTTC.

V and J are TRBV5-1 and TRBJ2-7, with 10 bases fitting TRBD2. Germline lookup yields CDR1 SGHRS and CDR2 YFSETQ. J lost 3 bases, V lost 1 base, and 7 bases had no gene match. This CDR3 region has 16 residues. The chain's CDR3 is CASSLRLAGVGYEQYF. The CDR3 coding sequence is TGCGCCAGCAGCTTGCGGCTAGCGGGAGTCGGCTACGAGCAGTACTTC.

The chain couples TRBV2 to TRBJ1-1, with TRBD1 matching over 11 bases. Germline V CDR1 and CDR2: SNHLY, FYNNEI. This CDR3 comprises 16 residues. V was pared by 10 bases and J by 0 bases, with 10 bases of the junction left unmatched. The CDR3 is CATQRDRGGMNTEAFF. The CDR3, as DNA: TGTGCCACGCAAAGGGACAGGGGGGGGATGAACACTGAAGCTTTCTTT.

The chain links TRBV11-2 to TRBJ2-3, with a possible D match to TRBD1 (6 bases). This CDR3 region has 13 residues. V was trimmed by 5 bases and J by 9 bases, leaving 15 bases between them. Germline assignment: CDR1 SGHAT and CDR2 FQNNGV. The chain's CDR3 is CASSHSQGRTQYF. As DNA, the CDR3 is TGTGCCAGCAGCCACTCGCAGGGGCGGACGCAGTATTTT.

The CDR3 nucleotides read TGTGCCAGCAGCTTGGGGCAGGGTAGAGGCTACACCTTC. It specifies CASSLGQGRGYTF. The chain has TRBV5-5 and TRBJ1-2, with a weak D call TRBD1 (5 bases). Germline lookup yields CDR1 SGHKS and CDR2 YYEKEE (reference sequence). Trimming took off 0 bases at V and 8 bases at J, with 11 bases between the two ends. The CDR3 has 13 amino acids.

This chain uses TRBV28 with TRBJ1-1; possible D gene TRBD1, 5 bases. The germline gives CDR1 MDHEN, CDR2 SYDVKM. Trimming cost V 5 bases and J 1 base, with 17 bases left between them. The CDR3 is 16 residues long. The CDR3 protein is CASSPWGVGANTEAFF. The CDR3 coding sequence is TGTGCCAGCAGTCCGTGGGGGGTTGGGGCGAACACTGAAGCTTTCTTT.

The V call is TRBV19, the J call TRBJ2-1; the match to TRBD2 covers 11 bases. J lost 7 bases, V lost 5 bases, and 7 bases had no gene match. The CDR3 extends over 15 amino acids. CDR1 LNHDA and CDR2 SQIVND come from the germline V gene (reference sequence). The CDR3 reads CASSPLAGGRNEQFF. DNA of the CDR3: TGTGCCAGTAGTCCCTTAGCGGGGGGGAGGAATGAGCAGTTCTTC.

The V gene is TRBV4-3, the J gene TRBJ2-2; weak D call: TRBD1 (6 bases). The CDR3 has 13 residues. Per germline, CDR1 LGHNA and CDR2 YSLEER. The V end lost 5 bases, the J end lost 4 bases, and 8 bases lay between the germline ends. The CDR3 sequence is CASSSQGTGELFF. The CDR3 DNA reads TGCGCCAGCAGCTCACAGGGCACCGGGGAGCTGTTTTTT.

This chain uses TRBV28 with TRBJ1-5, with D tentatively TRBD1 (6 bases). V lost 6 bases and J lost 6, with 21 bases in between. Germline values: CDR1 MDHEN, CDR2 SYDVKM. This CDR3 contains 16 residues. DNA for the CDR3: TGTGCCAGCAGCCCTCAGGGAAGGGGGTTCGGTCAGCCCCAGCATTTT. It specifies CASSPQGRGFGQPQHF.

This chain connects TRBV5-4 to TRBJ2-3; 15 nucleotides line up with TRBD2. V trimming: 1 base; J trimming: 5 bases; junction bases outside the gene matches: 5. Germline V gives CDR1 SGHNT, CDR2 YYREEE (reference sequence). This CDR3 comprises 17 residues. CDR3 residues: CASSLILGLAGGDTQYF. The CDR3 DNA is TGTGCCAGCAGCTTGATTCTGGGACTAGCGGGAGGAGATACGCAGTATTTT.

CDR3 coding DNA: TGTGCCAGCAGTACCGACAGGGGCCCGAACTATGGCTACACCTTC. The encoded protein is CASSTDRGPNYGYTF. The chain combines TRBV7-2 with TRBJ1-2; TRBD1 agrees at 8 bases. Germline V gene sequence: CDR1 SGHTA, CDR2 FQGNSA. The CDR3 spans 15 residues. Trimming removed 6 bases from V and 2 bases from J; junction bases left unmatched: 8.

This rearrangement joins TRBV14 to TRBJ2-5; D gene unclear. Per the germline V gene, CDR1 is SGHDN and CDR2 is FVKESK. V gave up 1 base and J gave up 2 bases, with 8 bases separating them. The CDR3 length is 14 residues. The DNA for the CDR3 is TGTGCCAGCAGCCAAGTCGGCGGACAAGAGACCCAGTACTTC. The encoded protein is CASSQVGGQETQYF.

The chain has TRBV24-1 and TRBJ2-1; a weak D match, TRBD2 (6 bases). V was trimmed by 1 base and J by 12 bases, leaving 9 bases between them. Germline V gene sequence: CDR1 KGHDR, CDR2 SFDVKD. The CDR3 runs 12 residues. The CDR3 DNA reads as TGTGCCACCAGTGATTTTAGGGACTGGCAGTTCTTC. It is translated as CATSDFRDWQFF.

The DNA for the CDR3 is TGCGCCAGCAGCCCTCCCGCAGGGGCTGGTTCACCCCTCCACTTT. Its translation: CASSPPAGAGSPLHF. This chain connects TRBV5-1 to TRBJ1-6; tentatively, D is TRBD1 (6 bases). Germline V gene sequence: CDR1 SGHRS, CDR2 YFSETQ. CDR3 length: 15 residues. Trimming took off 4 bases at V and 9 bases at J, with 17 bases between the two ends. Full variable domain (missing parts from reference TRBV5-1 and TRBJ1-6): KAGVTQTPRYLIKTRGQQVTLSCSPISGHRSVSWYQQTPGQGLQFLFEYFSETQRNKGNFPGRFSGRQFSNSRSEMNVSTLELGDSALYLCASSPPAGAGSPLHFGNGTRLTVT.

The chain is built from TRBV2 and TRBJ2-1; TRBD2 matches at 8 bases. The CDR3 length is 16 residues. Unmatched junction bases numbered 12, after V lost 6 bases and J lost 5 bases. CDR1 and CDR2 from the germline V gene are SNHLY and FYNNEI. The DNA of the CDR3 is TGTGCCAGCAGGTCTCAACTAGCGGACTATGACAATGAGCAGTTCTTC. Translation: CASRSQLADYDNEQFF.

The chain carries TRBV5-6 and TRBJ2-7; the match to TRBD1 covers 9 bases. Looked up from germline, CDR1 is SGHDT and CDR2 is YYEEEE. The CDR3 is made up of 14 amino acids. With V trimmed by 2 bases and J by 4 bases, 4 bases remained unmatched. The CDR3: CASSLGTGMYEQYF. CDR3 coding DNA: TGTGCCAGCAGCTTAGGGACAGGGATGTACGAGCAGTACTTC. The variable domain in full, with the rest retrieved from reference TRBV5-6 and TRBJ2-7, is DAGVTQSPTHLIKTRGQQVTLRCSPKSGHDTVSWYQQALGQGPQFIFQYYEEEERQRGNFPDRFSGHQFPNYSSELNVNALLLGDSALYLCASSLGTGMYEQYFGPGTRLTVT.

The chain is built from TRBV29-1 and TRBJ2-3; maybe TRBD1 (6 bases). CDR1 SQVTM and CDR2 ANQGSEA come from the germline V gene. This CDR3 contains 13 residues. Trimming left V 6 bases short and J 4 bases short, with 14 bases between. The CDR3 protein is CSVQGGSADTQYF. In nucleotides, the CDR3 is TGCAGCGTGCAAGGGGGATCGGCAGATACGCAGTATTTT.